This entry features one TCR beta chain sequence. The data derive from a study of PD-L1 blockade in urothelial cancer. Some clones are missing from TCRdb's copy, which holds only in-frame ones; the method was immunoSEQ multiplex PCR. This sample carries over 40,000 clones, 70% to 90% of them seen once, and the ten largest clones take over 2.5%. As to time point: peripheral blood 6 weeks after treatment start. The V and J ends lost 4 bases and 0 bases, in that order; junction bases with no gene match: 5. Germline V gene data show CDR1 as SGHRS and CDR2 as YFSETQ. There are 16 residues in the CDR3. The V and J genes are TRBV5-1 and TRBJ2-2; 8 bases map to TRBD2. The material was PBMCs, obtained around atezolizumab (anti-PD-L1) treatment. The sequence was obtained from a man in his sixties or seventies with urothelial cancer. Here the CDR3 DNA reads TGCGCCAGCAGCACCCGGGGACTAGCGAACACCGGGGAGCTGTTTTTT. Translated: CASSTRGLANTGELFF.